This is a list of T cell receptor beta chains from one sample in a study of blood T cell repertoires in COVID-19. Clones were sequenced by immunoSEQ multiplex PCR, and TCRdb holds only the in-frame ones, with some missing. The repertoire holds around 300,000 clones, with 85% to 90% as singletons. The sequencing input was PBMCs or T cells enriched from blood (not recorded which). The receptor set was obtained from a woman aged 18 to 35 who had recovered from COVID-19. Each CDR3 is given without its conserved first and last residue. Size tells how often a clone was seen (once, few, many) or the class of an expanded clone, and some rows leave it out.

clone size,V gene,CDR3 protein
NA,TRBV9,ASSPTGRTEAF
NA,TRBV19,ASRGTGQNNSPLH
once,TRBV11-2,ASSSGSVSGYT
NA,TRBV10-3,AISAWGEGPGEETQY
NA,TRBV6-5,ASQDRLDSPLH
once,TRBV4-2,ASSPDRNYGYT
once,TRBV18,ASSRQGANQETQY
NA,TRBV5-5,ASSQGSGGYT
NA,TRBV4-1,ASSRIGGNNQPQH
NA,TRBV4-2,ASSQDSGSTGELF
NA,TRBV7-9,ASSQTNPTGVWGYT
NA,TRBV28,ASSQGPNYGYT
NA,TRBV9,ASSRQGAQPQH
NA,TRBV6-4,ASSDRYTGELF
NA,TRBV19,ASSTAEGSGELF
NA,TRBV18,ASSLRSSGDTDTQY
NA,TRBV11-2,ASSFSAGGTYEQY
once,TRBV5-1,ASSRGLAGGLDEQY
NA,TRBV9,ASGGASSYNSPLH
NA,TRBV9,ASSVGQGALNTEAF
NA,TRBV27,ASSLRGDWTQPQH
NA,TRBV3-1/TRBV3-2,ASSPGVGGPYNEQF
once,TRBV7-9,ASSFGGQGYGYT
NA,TRBV4-1,ASSQVITTSGGYEQF
NA,TRBV28,ASRVGLTYGYT
NA,TRBV2,AGEGADTEAF
NA,TRBV7-8,ASQRSDYNEQF
NA,TRBV6-5,ASSRPSGGANEQF
NA,TRBV6-2/TRBV6-3,ASSNDGDWYGYT
few,TRBV16,ASRQPGTARDEQY